A single sample is the source of the 13 T cell receptor beta chains below, sequenced in a study of a mutant IDH1 vaccine in newly diagnosed glioma (dated by TCRdb to the early 2020s). This specimen's time point label, per the study, means: baseline, week 1 (first vaccination visit). The treatment or condition label corresponds to: pre-vaccination baseline after standard-of-care therapy. The library came from the immunoSEQ multiplex PCR assay. TCRdb stores this immuneACCESS table with in-frame sequences only. Part of the clones is absent; in the studies checked, under half of the shortfall reflects unresolved V genes, and no reason is known for the rest. The sample records over 75,000 clones, 80% of which are singletons. Clones ranked in the top ten supply 6.5% to 9.5% of the sample. The starting material was PBMCs, obtained from a glioma patient treated with radiotherapy, temozolomide or both. The receptors here all came from a man aged 35 to 55 with glioma.

This clone was counted once. The CDR3 loop is CASSLKAQASGANVLTF. The CDR3 region has the DNA TGTGCCAGCAGCTTAAAAGCCCAAGCCTCTGGGGCCAACGTCCTGACTTTC. The chain has TRBV7-2 and TRBJ2-6; D gene unclear. This CDR3 is built from 17 residues. Per germline, CDR1 SGHTA and CDR2 FQGNSA. Trimming removed 2 bases at V and 0 bases at J, with 11 bases between.

Only a few counts were recorded for this clone. The chain carries TRBV10-3 and TRBJ1-2; 7 bases match TRBD1. Trimming took 3 bases from V and 2 from J; bases not matched to a gene: 6. The CDR3 covers 15 residues. Germline loops: CDR1 ENHRY, CDR2 SYGVKD. Here the CDR3 reads CAISDTRGGNYGYTF. CDR3 in DNA: TGTGCCATCAGTGACACCAGGGGGGGCAACTATGGCTACACCTTC.

The chain links TRBV6-1 to TRBJ1-1; 9 bases agree with TRBD1. V lost 5 bases, J lost 6 bases, and 4 bases stayed unmatched. CDR1 and CDR2 (germline): MNHNS, SASEGT. The CDR3 length is 13 residues. The CDR3 sequence is CASSWGTGPEAFF. The CDR3 DNA reads TGTGCCAGCAGTTGGGGGACAGGGCCTGAAGCTTTCTTT.

This clone was detected only a few times. Here the CDR3 reads CASSVTGGNQPQHF. The CDR3 DNA reads TGCGCCAGCAGCGTGACAGGCGGCAATCAGCCCCAGCATTTT. The chain employs TRBV5-1 and TRBJ1-5, with D possibly TRBD1 on 6 matching bases. V was shortened by 4 bases and J by 2 bases, with 10 bases between the two germline ends. CDR1 SGHRS and CDR2 YFSETQ come from the germline V gene. The CDR3 consists of 14 residues.

In this sample, this clone turned up a few times. V is TRBV6-5 and J is TRBJ1-3, with D unresolved. Trimming removed 0 bases at V and 4 bases at J, with 7 bases between. The CDR3 covers 14 residues. Germline V CDR1 and CDR2: MNHEY, SVGAGI. The CDR3 sequence: CASSYSDSGNTIYF. The CDR3 DNA follows: TGTGCCAGCAGTTACTCTGATTCAGGAAACACCATATATTTT.

J is TRBJ1-3 and V is TRBV27; D is unresolved. From germline, CDR1 is MNHEY and CDR2 SMNVEV (reference sequence). Trimming removed 4 bases at V and 4 bases at J, with 8 bases between. This CDR3 spans 13 amino acids. CDR3 sequence (DNA): TGTGCCAGCAGTTCTCGGCAGGGAAACACCATATATTTT. The encoded protein is CASSSRQGNTIYF.

V is TRBV7-9 and J is TRBJ2-3; D not resolved. V was pared by 1 base and J by 6 bases, with 17 bases between. The germline V gene has CDR1 SEHNR and CDR2 FQNEAQ (reference sequence). The CDR3 consists of 16 residues. This CDR3 is CASSLGVGQATDTQYF. CDR3 sequence (DNA): TGTGCCAGCAGCTTAGGCGTCGGGCAGGCAACCGATACGCAGTATTTT.

The chain joins TRBV18 to TRBJ2-1; no clear D gene. V gave up 6 bases and J gave up 0 bases, with 12 bases separating them. CDR3 size: 15 residues. The V gene's germline CDR1 is KGHSH and CDR2 LQKENI. This CDR3 reads CASSSLTSSYNEQFF. DNA for the CDR3: TGTGCCAGCTCGTCACTTACCAGCTCCTACAATGAGCAGTTCTTC.

As DNA, the CDR3 is TGCGCCAGCAGCCAACTATGGGGGGTAGCGGGAGGCACAGATACGCAGTATTTT. This gives the protein CASSQLWGVAGGTDTQYF. The gene calls are TRBV4-1 and TRBJ2-3, with TRBD2 identical over 9 bases. V dropped 2 bases and J dropped 1; count of bases not matched to a gene: 10. Germline values: CDR1 MGHRA, CDR2 YSYEKL. CDR3 size: 18 residues.

V usage is TRBV4-3 and J usage is TRBJ2-2; 11 nucleotides align to TRBD2. Germline V gene lookup returns CDR1 LGHNA and CDR2 YSLEER. The ends lost 0 bases at V and 0 bases at J; junction bases unmatched: 6. CDR3 length equals 19 residues. The chain's CDR3 is CASSQEGASGGSNTGELFF. DNA of the CDR3: TGCGCCAGCAGCCAAGAAGGGGCTAGCGGGGGGTCGAACACCGGGGAGCTGTTTTTT.

The J gene is TRBJ1-2, the V gene TRBV18, with 12 positions matching TRBD1. Germline V CDR1 and CDR2: KGHSH, LQKENI. The V and J ends lost 2 bases and 5 bases, in that order; junction bases with no gene match: 6. This CDR3 region has 16 residues. The CDR3 loop reads CASSPGTGGLLYGYTF. The CDR3 bases are TGTGCCAGCTCACCAGGGACAGGGGGCCTCCTTTATGGCTACACCTTC.

The chain couples TRBV6-4 to TRBJ1-5; D is unresolved. Germline V lookup: CDR1 MRHNA, CDR2 SNTAGT. V lost 0 bases and J lost 3, with 12 bases in between. This CDR3 comprises 16 residues. The CDR3 DNA sequence: TGTGCCAGCAGTGACTCATCTGCCGGTTACAATCAGCCCCAGCATTTT. This translates into CASSDSSAGYNQPQHF.

This CDR3 is CASSLAEKRYGELFF. CDR3 bases: TGTGCCAGCAGCTTGGCCGAGAAGCGGTACGGGGAGCTGTTTTTT. J is TRBJ2-2 and V is TRBV5-5, with D possibly matching TRBD2 (5 bases). The germline CDR1 and CDR2 sequences are SGHKS and YYEKEE (reference sequence). V was shortened by 0 bases and J by 7 bases, with 13 bases between the two germline ends. The CDR3 loop spans 15 amino acids. The complete variable domain, with remaining parts taken from reference TRBV5-5 and TRBJ2-2, reads DAGVTQSPTHLIKTRGQQVTLRCSPISGHKSVSWYQQVLGQGPQFIFQYYEKEERGRGNFPDRFSARQFPNYSSELNVNALLLGDSALYLCASSLAEKRYGELFFGEGSRLTVL.